This entry lists 5 T cell receptor beta chains sequenced from one sample in a study of vaccination effects on CD4 cells after COVID-19. Their target antigens are unknown. Some clones are missing from TCRdb's copy, which holds only in-frame ones; the method was immunoSEQ multiplex PCR. This sample yields some 65,000 clones, of which roughly 76% are seen a single time; around 3% belongs to the top ten. Peptide-pool stimulation followed by sequencing identified expanded antigen-specific CD4+ clonotypes in the ViraFEST assay. Isolation of CD4+ T cells took place after around 10 days of culture. The healthy vaccine recipients, who had no prior SARS-CoV-2 infection, showed negative nucleocapsid antibodies. Material: CD4+ T cells from PBMCs cultured with HCoV-NL63 spike peptides, obtained before COVID-19 vaccination. These receptors were obtained from a human donor who received a COVID-19 vaccine.

J is TRBJ1-2 and V is TRBV5-1; D call uncertain. The CDR3 totals 15 residues. CDR1 and CDR2 from the germline V gene are SGHRS and YFSETQ. V lost 0 bases and J 4 bases, leaving 13 bases between the germline ends. The CDR3 DNA follows: TGCGCCAGCAGCTTGGATTTCCGGGTTGGCTATGGCTACACCTTC. As protein: CASSLDFRVGYGYTF.

CDR3 nucleotide sequence: TGTGCCAGCAGTCGTCCTGGGGGGGAGGTGGCTGAAGCTTTCTTT. It specifies CASSRPGGEVAEAFF. This rearrangement joins TRBV6-6 to TRBJ1-1; weak D call: TRBD1 (5 bases). The V gene lost 5 bases and the J gene lost 6 bases, with 19 bases spanning the gap. The CDR3 sequence is 15 residues long. Looked up from germline, CDR1 is MNHNY and CDR2 is SVGAGI (reference sequence).

The gene calls are TRBV6-5 and TRBJ1-1; D gene ambiguous. The CDR3 spans 15 residues. CDR1 and CDR2 (germline): MNHEY, SVGAGI. V shed 4 bases and J shed 0 bases, with 12 bases lying between them. CDR3 amino acids: CASSLTVSLNTEAFF. Written as DNA, the CDR3 is TGTGCCAGCAGTTTGACTGTTAGCTTGAACACTGAAGCTTTCTTT.

V is TRBV7-6 and J is TRBJ2-5, with a tentative D call TRBD2 (6 bases). The CDR3 length is 15 residues. V gave up 5 bases and J gave up 5 bases, with 18 bases separating them. Germline CDR1 reads SGHVS; CDR2 reads FNYEAQ. Here the CDR3 reads CASSRVGGNTETQYF. The CDR3, as DNA: TGTGCCAGCAGCCGAGTGGGGGGTAATACGGAGACCCAGTACTTC.

This chain links TRBV6-6 with TRBJ1-1, with D perhaps matching TRBD1 (6 bases). The CDR3 runs to 14 residues. Trimming removed 7 bases at V and 5 bases at J, with 17 bases between. Germline CDR1 is MNHNY and CDR2 is SVGAGI (reference sequence). The CDR3 loop reads CASTPDRPTTEAFF. DNA for the CDR3: TGTGCCAGCACCCCAGACAGGCCGACAACTGAAGCTTTCTTT.